This note documents a single TCR beta chain sequence. What antigen it recognizes has not been identified. Per-base qualities were not stored, and no clone one base away is much larger. The data belong to a study of T cell responses to AZD1222 COVID-19 vaccine (dated by TCRdb to about 2021). As for the study more broadly: A total of approximately 240 trial participants underwent TCR sequencing, of whom 207 had received two doses of AZD1222 and some 26 had received two doses of the MenACWY control vaccine. Trial participants were enrolled by age into subgroups of 18-55, 56-69 and 70-plus years, and around 140, 26 and 57 TCR-sequenced participants, respectively, were included in these subgroups. Paper-wide results and their limitations: A significant rise in spike-specific TCR breadth and depth was observed after two AZD1222 doses relative to day 0 and relative to MenACWY recipients. Because no day 14 peak-response samples were available, repertoires were characterized only after the peak T cell response. Reportedly, close to half of the unique spike-specific TCRs recognized epitopes lying outside the regions that are mutated in the B.1.351 and B.1.1.7 variants. Conclusions about previously exposed vaccinees were limited because only six AZD1222 recipients were SARS-CoV-2 seropositive at baseline. Vaccine-associated CD4 TCRs spanned the whole spike protein, with dominant responses in regions 160-218 and 743-854. In the small 56-69-year group, the increase in depth fell short of significance, most likely because of low power. Participants were mostly white British and included more females than males, and it was suggested by the authors that clonal diversity may have been underestimated.

The time point label, read with the paper, signifies: about 28 days (+/-7) after the second vaccine dose. AZD1222 recipients with second doses at about 4 weeks or about 12 weeks were pooled, because spike-specific TCR depth and breadth did not differ between schedules. Samples from vaccinated people were obtained from the UK trials COV001 and COV002, which included a single-blind randomized controlled phase 2/3 trial of AZD1222 (ChAdOx1 nCoV-19) in healthy adults. Trial participant PBMC samples were collected at day 0 and day 28 after the second dose for TCRbeta chain sequencing. The CDR3 regions of human TCRbeta chains were analyzed by immunosequencing. Processing in the source paper ran as follows. Repertoire TCRs were matched against a reference library of SARS-CoV-2-specific TCRs generated with the MIRA antigen-specificity platform. Breadth meant the fraction of unique TCRs that were SARS-CoV-2-associated, whereas depth meant the fraction of total T cells that were SARS-CoV-2-associated. Using the MIRA data, each spike-specific TCR was assigned both to the spike region to which the TCR was reactive and to a CD4 or CD8 class. Log10-transformed breadth and depth values were compared by one-way ANOVA with Sidak's multiple comparisons tests. TCRdb retrieved this table from immuneACCESS and kept in-frame rearrangements only. Not all clones are present; in checked studies, unresolved V genes account for under half, and no reason is known for the remainder. D and trimming were read from the DNA, whereas the V and J calls and clone size are those reported in that table. The sample yields over 20,000 clones; around nine tenths were counted once. The top ten clonotypes cover 34% of the sample.

The junction carries 9 bases between V and J, which are trimmed by 0 bases and 2 bases respectively. CDR1 and CDR2, per the germline V gene, are MNHNS and SASEGT. From cysteine to phenylalanine, the CDR3 is 15 amino acids long. Just the 45-base CDR3 DNA is kept, in frame starting at base 1. The receptor was isolated from an adult who received the AZD1222 COVID-19 vaccine. The V and J segments used are TRBV6-1 and TRBJ2-3; the D segment could be TRBD2, given 6 matching bases. The sequencing here drew on peripheral blood, taken 28 days after the second AZD1222 dose. CDR3 protein: CASSEAGLLTDTQYF. The sequence in DNA is TGTGCCAGCAGTGAAGCGGGACTTCTCACAGATACGCAGTATTTT.